The clone carrying this T cell receptor beta chain has a handful of counts. Its specificity is not known. These data are taken from a study of cytomegalovirus exposure and HLA in healthy donors. Study findings and constraints: There were some V segments, including TRBV6-2 and TRBV6-3, excluded as indistinguishable. Researchers counted around 150 TCR beta chains as cytomegalovirus-associated.

The PCR contained 60 Vbeta and 13 Jbeta primers. Assay: immunoSEQ multiplex PCR; the TCRdb copy retains only in-frame clones and omits some. The repertoire holds fewer than 250,000 clones, with approximately 79% as singletons. This CDR3 spans 15 amino acids. V was cut by 6 bases and J by 5 bases, with 17 bases left in between. Germline assignment: CDR1 MNHEY and CDR2 SVGAGI. The chain is built from TRBV6-5 and TRBJ1-5, with D perhaps matching TRBD1 (5 bases). Material for sequencing was PBMCs. This receptor was identified in a man younger than 30 in good health and CMV-seronegative. CDR3 residues: CASSRNRLLDQPQHF. CDR3 sequence (DNA): TGTGCCAGCAGCCGAAACAGGTTGCTTGATCAGCCCCAGCATTTT.